Presented here are 15 T cell receptor beta chains from one specimen sequenced in a study of lymphopenia after photon versus proton radiotherapy. Assay used: immunoSEQ multiplex PCR; TCRdb lists only in-frame clones, some missing. The table records 75,000 or so clones, 80% to 90% of them present only once. Sequencing used peripheral blood, obtained from a patient treated with proton-based radiotherapy. All receptors derive from a man between 60 and 75 years old with pancreatic cancer.

This clone has a single count. This sequence joins TRBV4-3 and TRBJ1-5, with D perhaps matching TRBD1 (5 bases). V lost 0 bases, J lost 5 bases, and 8 bases lay in between. The CDR3 consists of 14 residues. CDR1 is LGHNA, CDR2 YSLEER, per germline. CDR3 sequence reads: CASSQDGGDQPQHF. CDR3 nucleotide sequence: TGCGCCAGCAGCCAAGATGGGGGGGATCAGCCCCAGCATTTT.

Here the CDR3 reads CASSIGGFNEQYF. The CDR3 DNA sequence: TGTGCCAGTAGTATAGGTGGGTTCAACGAGCAGTACTTC. The chain employs TRBV19 and TRBJ2-7, with D uncertain. The CDR3 is made up of 13 amino acids. Germline lookup yields CDR1 LNHDA and CDR2 SQIVND (reference sequence). V was pared by 1 base and J by 5 bases, with 9 bases between.

The gene calls are TRBV6-6 and TRBJ1-5, with TRBD1 as a possible D gene (5 bases). The V end was cut by 11 bases, the J end by 7 bases, with 24 bases between. Germline V gene sequence: CDR1 MNHNY, CDR2 SVGAGI (reference sequence). The CDR3 sequence is 15 residues long. The CDR3 bases are TGTGCCCACCAACTGGATGGGGGTTTAGGACAGCCCCAGCATTTT. It specifies CAHQLDGGLGQPQHF.

The rearrangement joins TRBV5-1 to TRBJ2-7; 9 bases align to TRBD2. Trimming cost V 4 bases and J 2 bases; bases outside gene matches: 7. This CDR3 has 15 residues. CDR1 SGHRS and CDR2 YFSETQ come from the germline V gene. CDR3 bases: TGCGCCAGCAGCCGGGCTAGCGGGATCGCCTACGAGCAGTACTTC. Translating it yields CASSRASGIAYEQYF. Looking up the rest from reference TRBV5-1 and TRBJ2-7 gives the full variable domain: KAGVTQTPRYLIKTRGQQVTLSCSPISGHRSVSWYQQTPGQGLQFLFEYFSETQRNKGNFPGRFSGRQFSNSRSEMNVSTLELGDSALYLCASSRASGIAYEQYFGPGTRLTVT.

The chain carries TRBV19 and TRBJ1-3, with 7 nucleotides matching TRBD1. This CDR3 has 15 residues. Looked up from germline, CDR1 is LNHDA and CDR2 is SQIVND (reference sequence). The V gene end was trimmed by 5 bases and the J gene end by 2 bases; junction bases not matched to a gene: 6. The DNA for the CDR3 is TGTGCCAGTAGTCGGACAGGTCCCACTGGAAACACCATATATTTT. It specifies CASSRTGPTGNTIYF.

In this sample, this clone turned up a few times. The J gene is TRBJ2-1, the V gene TRBV2; 10 bases fit TRBD2. CDR3 length: 15 residues. Germline V gives CDR1 SNHLY, CDR2 FYNNEI. Trimming at V came to 5 bases and at J to 3 bases, leaving 4 bases not matched to a gene. CDR3 sequence reads: CASSPTSGDYNEQFF. The CDR3 region has the DNA TGTGCCAGCAGTCCTACTAGCGGGGACTACAATGAGCAGTTCTTC.

This clone was counted only a few times. The CDR3 reads CASSPAVNYGYTF. In DNA, the CDR3 is TGTGCCAGCAGCCCAGCGGTGAACTATGGCTACACCTTC. The J gene is TRBJ1-2, the V gene TRBV7-9; D is ambiguous. Germline V gene lookup returns CDR1 SEHNR and CDR2 FQNEAQ (reference sequence). Trimming pared 5 bases from V and 2 bases from J, leaving 9 bases between. The CDR3 covers 13 residues.

The genes are TRBV5-1 and TRBJ2-5; D uncertain. This CDR3 region has 11 residues. Trimming pared 8 bases from V and 3 bases from J, leaving 8 bases between. Germline V gene lookup returns CDR1 SGHRS and CDR2 YFSETQ. The CDR3 is CASSLKETQYF. As DNA, the CDR3 is TGCGCCAGTTCATTAAAAGAGACCCAGTACTTC.

Comments on this clone: The junction and the germline gene differ at one end; a read error may be behind it. The rearrangement joins TRBV7-7 to TRBJ2-5; maybe TRBD2 (7 bases). CDR1 is SSHAT and CDR2 is FNYEAQ in the germline V gene (reference sequence). This CDR3 has 14 amino acids. This CDR3 is CASSLSGEGETQYF. The CDR3 nucleotides are TGTGCTAGCAGCTTATCAGGGGAGGGCGAGACCCAGTACTTC.

V and J are TRBV11-2 and TRBJ1-2; TRBD1 matches at 8 bases. Germline V gene data show CDR1 as SGHAT and CDR2 as FQNNGV. The CDR3 is made up of 15 amino acids. V gave up 5 bases and J gave up 6 bases; unmatched junction bases: 11. The DNA for the CDR3 is TGTGCCAGCAGCCCACGACAGGGGTTGGGGCATGGCTACACCTTC. This encodes CASSPRQGLGHGYTF.

The J gene is TRBJ2-1, the V gene TRBV2; TRBD1 might be the D (6 bases). Germline V gene lookup returns CDR1 SNHLY and CDR2 FYNNEI. The CDR3 loop spans 12 amino acids. Trimming cost V 5 bases and J 8 bases, with 10 bases left between them. CDR3 nucleotide sequence: TGTGCCAGCAGTCCAGGGGCGGATGAGCAGTTCTTC. Protein: CASSPGADEQFF. The whole variable domain, filled in from reference TRBV2 and TRBJ2-1, reads EPEVTQTPSHQVTQMGQEVILRCVPISNHLYFYWYRQILGQKVEFLVSFYNNEISEKSEIFDDQFSVERPDGSNFTLKIRSTKLEDSAMYFCASSPGADEQFFGPGTRLTVL.

The chain employs TRBV5-1 and TRBJ2-1, with D possibly TRBD2 on 5 matching bases. The V gene lost 0 bases and the J gene lost 7 bases, with 17 bases spanning the gap. CDR3 length: 16 amino acids. The germline V gene encodes CDR1 SGHRS and CDR2 YFSETQ. The CDR3 bases are TGCGCCAGCAGCTTGGTCGGCACTAGTGGTTTGAATGAGCAGTTCTTC. Protein: CASSLVGTSGLNEQFF.

The chain couples TRBV7-2 to TRBJ1-2, with TRBD1 matching over 8 bases. The CDR3 has 13 residues. Germline CDR1 is SGHTA and CDR2 is FQGNSA. Germline trimming cut 0 bases from V and 8 bases from J; bases unmatched to any gene: 2. This CDR3 reads CASSLAAGGGYTF. The CDR3 bases are TGTGCCAGCAGCTTAGCGGCAGGGGGCGGCTACACCTTC.

The chain links TRBV7-2 to TRBJ2-7; 9 bases match TRBD2. V gave up 5 bases and J gave up 6 bases; unmatched junction bases: 8. The CDR3 has 14 residues. Per the germline V gene, CDR1 is SGHTA and CDR2 is FQGNSA. The chain's CDR3 is CASSRGTSRGEQYF. Here the CDR3 DNA reads TGTGCCAGCAGCCGAGGGACTAGCCGTGGCGAGCAGTACTTC.

The chain combines TRBV9 with TRBJ2-3; a weak D match, TRBD2 (6 bases). Germline CDR1 is SGDLS and CDR2 is YYNGEE. CDR3 size: 15 residues. V was pared by 4 bases and J by 6 bases, with 18 bases between. CDR3 region: CASSPSERVRDTQYF. The CDR3 region has the DNA TGTGCCAGCAGCCCCTCGGAGCGGGTCCGGGATACGCAGTATTTT. The full variable domain, completed using reference TRBV9 and TRBJ2-3, is DSGVTQTPKHLITATGQRVTLRCSPRSGDLSVYWYQQSLDQGLQFLIQYYNGEERAKGNILERFSAQQFPDLHSELNLSSLELGDSALYFCASSPSERVRDTQYFGPGTRLTVL.